This TCR beta chain was sequenced in a study of Ad26.COV2.S vaccination and SARS-CoV-2 variants. Study-wide results and caveats: In TCR breadth and depth analyses, total T cell responses may have been underestimated. Substantial breadth was reportedly displayed by spike-specific CD8+ and CD4+ T cell responses after vaccination. Non-spike TCR breadth did not differ much between vaccine and placebo recipients. Vaccinees displayed broader spike-specific TCR repertoires than placebo recipients.

The assay was immunoSEQ multiplex PCR, and TCRdb's table has in-frame clones only and misses some. This sample has more than 150,000 clones, with approximately 88% found just once. Notes on this clone: Its antigen is not identified.

This clonotype was sampled from a human donor who had recovered from COVID-19. Sequenced material: peripheral blood, taken after recovery from COVID-19.

The CDR3, as DNA: TGCGCCAGCAGCGCCTCCGGGACAGGGTCGGCTTTCTTT. The encoded protein is CASSASGTGSAFF. The chain recombines TRBV5-1 with TRBJ1-1, with 9 bases fitting TRBD1. With V trimmed by 4 bases and J by 11 bases, 9 bases remained unmatched. This CDR3 has 13 residues. The V gene's germline CDR1 is SGHRS and CDR2 YFSETQ. The full variable domain, with the rest looked up from reference TRBV5-1 and TRBJ1-1, is KAGVTQTPRYLIKTRGQQVTLSCSPISGHRSVSWYQQTPGQGLQFLFEYFSETQRNKGNFPGRFSGRQFSNSRSEMNVSTLELGDSALYLCASSASGTGSAFFGQGTRLTVV.